This T cell receptor (beta chain) comes out of a study of PD-1 blockade in classical Hodgkin lymphoma (dated by TCRdb to 2019 to 2021). Turning to the overall study: Nivolumab dosing was 3 mg/kg intravenously every 2 weeks, continuing until either disease progression or unacceptable toxicity. The study used TCR beta sequencing and CyTOF to define a peripheral blood immune signature of response to PD-1 blockade in classical Hodgkin lymphoma.

The paper's findings and limits, for the study overall: Among trial patients, those achieving complete response had baseline diversity similar to that of newly diagnosed patients, while diversity was significantly lower in partial responders and progressors. The study was limited to a single clinical trial cohort, and causes of repertoire differences, possibly disease activity or prior therapy, remained undefined. Patients starting nivolumab less than 1 year after ASCT had lower diversity and were excluded from later analyses to avoid confounding by immune reconstitution. Baseline TCR diversity was reported to be lower in newly diagnosed patients than in healthy donors, and even lower in relapsed/refractory patients. CD4+ but not CD8+ TCR diversity rose significantly by C4D1 (p=0.0027 vs p=0.16), most apparent in complete responders (p=0.02).

Genomic DNA was extracted with the Qiagen DNeasy kit from unsorted PBMCs and from negatively selected CD4+ and CD8+ fractions. TCR beta CDR3 regions were amplified by immunoSEQ multiplex PCR using primers annealing to V and J segments. A synthetic immune receptor repertoire was used to minimize amplification bias, and remaining bias was computationally removed after sequencing. The original pipeline was this. Custom Python scripts were used to quantify repertoire diversity as the Shannon entropy index. Unsorted, CD4+ and CD8+ repertoires were analyzed separately, except for combined analyses in which CD4+ and CD8+ sequences were merged in silico. A clone counted as expanded when the clone's frequency after treatment rose at least 2-fold relative to C1D1, and clones undetected at baseline were given a pseudocount of 0.5. Clones with 0 or 1 copy at C1D1 were defined as singleton clones, while clones with 2 or more copies were defined as non-singleton clones. Clones expanded in unsorted samples were labelled as CD4+, CD8+ or unknown by matching protein sequences in sorted samples from the same patient. Wilcoxon tests on paired samples were used to test changes in diversity from C1D1 to C4D1. The clones in this table, taken by TCRdb from immuneACCESS, are in-frame only. Not every clone is retained; where verified, under half of the shortfall comes from an unresolved V gene, and the cause of the rest is unknown. V and J calls and clone size are as listed in that table; D and trimming were resolved from the DNA. The sample records about 6,800 clones, about 80% of which are singletons. The ten largest clonotypes hold 2% to 3% of the sample.

Taken with the paper, the label for time point translates to: cycle 1 day 1 (C1D1), immediately before nivolumab initiation. All trial patients had relapsed after autologous stem cell transplantation, with cohorts A, B and C differing in prior brentuximab vedotin exposure. CD4+ T cells were purified from thawed PBMCs by magnetic negative selection with a Miltenyi CD4+ T cell isolation kit. The trial cohort included roughly 60 patients with relapsed/refractory classical Hodgkin lymphoma, and each patient had a best overall response of complete response, partial response or progressive disease. Single-agent nivolumab was administered to trial patients in the multi-cohort phase II CheckMate 205 trial. An independent review committee assessed best overall response by applying the 2007 International Working Group response criteria. Trial PBMCs were obtained immediately prior to nivolumab initiation (C1D1) and on therapy at cycle 2 day 1 and cycle 4 day 1. Peripheral blood was collected in 8 mL Vacutainer Cell Preparation Tubes, from which PBMCs were isolated by centrifugation and then cryopreserved. Purified CD4+ and CD8+ fractions were generated only in cases for which an additional PBMC sample was available. Magnetically labelled cells were removed on LS columns in a quadroMACS separator, and the flow-through was retained as the purified fraction.

Per the germline V gene, MDHEN is the CDR1 and SYDVKM is the CDR2. V ends up 6 bases short and J 7 bases short, with an unmatched junction base count of 11. The CDR3 holds 14 amino acids from the cysteine to the phenylalanine. The only DNA kept is the CDR3, 42 bases in frame from the first base. About this clone itself: Its antigen remains undetermined. No base qualities exist here, and no much larger clone lies one base off it.

The specimen was CD4+ T cells from blood, collected at baseline. The sequence came from a human donor with classical Hodgkin lymphoma. Rearrangement joined TRBV28 to TRBJ1-1, with 7 bases in between that match TRBD1. The CDR3 here reads CASRKRAGTVEAFF. The nucleotides read TGTGCCAGCAGAAAACGCGCCGGGACAGTTGAAGCTTTCTTT.